Following are 29 T cell receptor beta chains from one sample sequenced in a study of blood T cell repertoires in COVID-19. Repertoires were generated with immunoSEQ multiplex PCR, while TCRdb's copy carries only in-frame clones and drops some. The data contain roughly 250,000 clones, around four fifths of them singletons. The sample taken for sequencing was peripheral blood. These receptors came from an older woman with active or convalescent COVID-19.

The V call is TRBV3-1 (or the pseudogene TRBV3-2), the J call TRBJ2-7, with a weak D call TRBD1 (5 bases). CDR3 length equals 13 residues. Trimming took 6 bases from V and 0 from J, leaving 9 bases between them. Per germline, CDR1 LGHDT and CDR2 YNNKEL (reference sequence). CDR3 residues: CASRQTGSYEQYV. CDR3 nucleotides: TGTGCCAGCAGGCAAACAGGCTCCTACGAGCAGTACGTC.

Regarding this clone: Other nucleotide sequences from this sample produce the same CDR3. The chain employs TRBV5-1 and TRBJ2-5; D is possibly TRBD2 (6 bases). This CDR3 contains 12 residues. CDR1 SGHRS and CDR2 YFSETQ come from the germline V gene. The V gene lost 4 bases and the J gene lost 5 bases, with 9 bases spanning the gap. The CDR3 is CASSLAGETQYF. CDR3 coding DNA: TGCGCCAGCAGCCTCGCGGGGGAGACCCAGTACTTC.

J is TRBJ2-3 and V is TRBV3-1 (or the pseudogene TRBV3-2), with D perhaps matching TRBD1 (5 bases). CDR1 is LGHDT, CDR2 YNNKEL, per germline (reference sequence). The CDR3 spans 15 residues. Trimming shortened V by 1 base and J by 9 bases, and 17 bases separated the two germline ends. CDR3 nucleotide sequence: TGTGCCAGCAGCCAAGGCGTGGGTGGGGCGAGAACGCAGTATTTT. The encoded protein is CASSQGVGGARTQYF.

The chain couples TRBV28 to TRBJ2-2; D is possibly TRBD1 (5 bases). Trimming pared 7 bases from V and 1 base from J, leaving 13 bases between. This CDR3 has 15 residues. Germline V gene data show CDR1 as MDHEN and CDR2 as SYDVKM. The CDR3 coding sequence is TGTGCCAGCATGCCACAGGCTTGGAACACCGGGGAGCTGTTTTTT. Its translation is CASMPQAWNTGELFF.

In this sample, this clone turned up once. The chain couples TRBV2 to TRBJ2-1; D possibly corresponds to TRBD2 (6 bases). This CDR3 has 10 amino acids. Germline V CDR1 and CDR2: SNHLY, FYNNEI. V was trimmed by 6 bases and J by 9 bases, leaving 6 bases between them. The CDR3 DNA is TGTGCCAGCAGCGGGGGTGAGCAGTTCTTC. Translated, it gives CASSGGEQFF.

The genes are TRBV25-1 and TRBJ1-5; 7 bases agree with TRBD1. CDR1 MGHDK and CDR2 SYGVNS come from the germline V gene. V shed 4 bases and J 5 bases; nucleotides not matched to a gene: 11. This CDR3 region has 16 residues. The chain's CDR3 is CASSVKHRGPDQPQHF. DNA of the CDR3: TGTGCCAGCAGTGTAAAGCACAGGGGTCCGGATCAGCCCCAGCATTTT.

Concerning this clone: The sample has other DNA sequences that encode this CDR3 too. The V and J genes are TRBV11-2 and TRBJ2-1; 7 bases are a match to TRBD1. The CDR3 covers 15 residues. Trimming cost V 6 bases and J 0 bases; bases outside gene matches: 5. Germline V CDR1 and CDR2: SGHAT, FQNNGV. The CDR3: CASSSQGSSYNEQFF. CDR3 nucleotides: TGTGCCAGCAGTTCACAGGGGAGCTCCTACAATGAGCAGTTCTTC.

A single count supports this clone. The chain couples TRBV29-1 to TRBJ1-1; weak D call: TRBD1 (6 bases). CDR1 and CDR2 from the germline V gene are SQVTM and ANQGSEA. V was trimmed by 7 bases and J by 7 bases, leaving 22 bases between them. The CDR3 length is 14 residues. CDR3 region: CSARSAYRVNEAFF. Written as DNA, the CDR3 is TGCAGCGCTAGATCGGCATACAGGGTTAATGAAGCTTTCTTT.

The V call is TRBV6-1, the J call TRBJ1-1; D is ambiguous. Germline-derived CDR1 and CDR2 are MNHNS and SASEGT. Trimming removed 1 base from V and 3 bases from J, with 9 bases in between. CDR3 length equals 14 residues. CDR3 sequence: CASSEVRGYTEAFF. CDR3 sequence (DNA): TGTGCCAGCAGTGAAGTTAGAGGGTACACTGAAGCTTTCTTT.

This chain links TRBV7-2 with TRBJ1-2; 8 bases map to TRBD1. This CDR3 has 15 amino acids. Losses at the gene ends were 1 base for V and 5 bases for J; bases not matched to a gene: 6. Germline CDR1 reads SGHTA; CDR2 reads FQGNSA. CDR3 DNA: TGTGCCAGCAGCTTAGTGGACAGGGTACAGTATGGCTACACCTTC. This translates into CASSLVDRVQYGYTF.

This sequence joins TRBV27 and TRBJ2-2, with a tentative D call TRBD2 (6 bases). Deletions cut 2 bases from V and 6 bases from J, with 10 bases between. The CDR3 has 14 amino acids. Germline V lookup: CDR1 MNHEY, CDR2 SMNVEV (reference sequence). The CDR3 here is CASSLRGWPGELFF. CDR3 sequence (DNA): TGTGCCAGCAGTTTACGGGGGTGGCCCGGGGAGCTGTTTTTT.

The chain combines TRBV10-1 with TRBJ2-3; D is perhaps TRBD2 (7 bases). Per the germline V gene, CDR1 is WNHNN and CDR2 is SYGVQD (reference sequence). This CDR3 region has 16 residues. Trimming left V 0 bases short and J 6 bases short, with 16 bases between. This chain's CDR3 is CASSESSRGPGDTQYF. As DNA, the CDR3 is TGCGCCAGCAGTGAGTCGTCGCGGGGGCCGGGGGATACGCAGTATTTT.

CDR3 nucleotides: TGTGCCAGCAGCCAAGATGTGACAGGGCACACAGATACGCAGTATTTT. The encoded protein is CASSQDVTGHTDTQYF. The chain recombines TRBV3-1 (or the pseudogene TRBV3-2) with TRBJ2-3, with 7 bases identical to TRBD1. This CDR3 is built from 16 residues. The germline CDR1 and CDR2 sequences are LGHDT and YNNKEL (reference sequence). Trimming removed 0 bases from V and 2 bases from J; junction bases left unmatched: 5.

The chain recombines TRBV11-2 with TRBJ2-7; a possible D gene is TRBD1 (6 bases). V gave up 5 bases and J gave up 1 base, with 15 bases separating them. The CDR3 is 15 amino acids. From germline, CDR1 is SGHAT and CDR2 FQNNGV. In nucleotides, the CDR3 is TGTGCCAGCAGCCCACAGACAGGCCCATCCTACGAGCAGTACGTC. Its protein product is CASSPQTGPSYEQYV.

This clone was found a few times. The chain couples TRBV3-1 (or the pseudogene TRBV3-2) to TRBJ2-2; the D is unclear. Germline loops: CDR1 LGHDT, CDR2 YNNKEL (reference sequence). The CDR3 is made up of 16 amino acids. V was trimmed by 0 bases and J by 4 bases, leaving 12 bases between them. CDR3 protein: CASSQELGSFTGELFF. The CDR3 nucleotides are TGTGCCAGCAGCCAAGAGTTGGGCAGCTTCACCGGGGAGCTGTTTTTT.

This clone was picked up one time. The chain uses TRBV15 and TRBJ2-3; maybe TRBD2 (6 bases). Per germline, CDR1 LNHNV and CDR2 YYDKDF (reference sequence). The V and J ends lost 5 bases and 4 bases respectively, with 16 bases between them. CDR3 size: 15 residues. The CDR3: CATSGGGGSADTQYF. DNA for the CDR3: TGTGCCACCAGCGGGGGAGGAGGGAGCGCAGATACGCAGTATTTT.

This clone was counted only a few times. The gene calls are TRBV3-1 (or the pseudogene TRBV3-2) and TRBJ1-1; D perhaps matches TRBD1 (6 bases). The CDR3 loop spans 14 amino acids. The germline gives CDR1 LGHDT, CDR2 YNNKEL (reference sequence). The germline V and J ends were trimmed by 1 base and 11 bases, with 17 bases remaining between them. The CDR3 DNA reads TGTGCCAGCAGCCAAGTTGGAGACGGGACATTCGCTTTCTTT. This codes for CASSQVGDGTFAFF.

This chain joins TRBV3-1 (or the pseudogene TRBV3-2) and TRBJ1-4; no clear D. V was clipped by 0 bases and J by 0 bases, with 8 bases between them. Germline CDR1 and CDR2: LGHDT and YNNKEL (reference sequence). This CDR3 is 16 amino acids long. In nucleotides, the CDR3 is TGTGCCAGCAGCCAAGATTTAGTTGCAACTAATGAAAAACTGTTTTTT. This translates into CASSQDLVATNEKLFF.

This chain connects TRBV12-3 or TRBV12-4 to TRBJ2-7; unclear D gene. The CDR3 is 12 residues long. V lost 4 bases and J lost 9, with 13 bases in between. CDR3 region: CASSSSRVRQYF. As DNA, the CDR3 is TGTGCCAGCAGTTCGTCCCGGGTGAGGCAGTACTTC.

This chain uses TRBV28 with TRBJ2-7, with D perhaps matching TRBD1 (5 bases). V was pared by 5 bases and J by 4 bases, with 15 bases between. This CDR3 is built from 14 residues. The germline V gene has CDR1 MDHEN and CDR2 SYDVKM. The CDR3 loop reads CASSTSGRVYEQYV. Here the CDR3 DNA reads TGTGCCAGCAGTACATCCGGCAGGGTATACGAGCAGTACGTC.

The chain joins TRBV27 to TRBJ1-2; 9 bases line up with TRBD1. Germline lookup yields CDR1 MNHEY and CDR2 SMNVEV (reference sequence). J gave up 6 bases and V 3 bases, and 2 bases lay outside the gene matches. This CDR3 has 13 amino acids. The CDR3 DNA follows: TGTGCCAGCAGTTTTGGGGACAGGGATGGCTACACCTTC. It encodes CASSFGDRDGYTF.

V is TRBV30 and J is TRBJ1-6; 7 nucleotides agree with TRBD1. Germline V gene lookup returns CDR1 GTSNPN and CDR2 SVGIG (reference sequence). This CDR3 is built from 15 residues. The V and J ends lost 4 bases and 9 bases, in that order; junction bases with no gene match: 12. The CDR3 sequence is CAWTLYRDSSSPLHF. As DNA, the CDR3 is TGTGCCTGGACCTTATACCGGGACAGCTCTTCACCCCTCCACTTT.

The rearrangement links TRBV5-1 to TRBJ2-1; perhaps TRBD2 as D (6 bases). Per germline, CDR1 SGHRS and CDR2 YFSETQ. Trimming stripped 4 bases from V and 1 base from J, with 18 bases between. There are 17 residues in the CDR3. The CDR3 loop is CASSPGLSGNSYNEQFF. The CDR3 DNA reads as TGCGCCAGCAGCCCCGGACTTAGCGGAAATTCCTACAATGAGCAGTTCTTC.

The chain links TRBV24-1 to TRBJ2-3, with TRBD1 matching 8 bases. The length of the CDR3 is 18 residues. The germline CDR1 and CDR2 sequences are KGHDR and SFDVKD. Losses at the gene ends were 3 bases for V and 0 bases for J; bases not matched to a gene: 10. The CDR3 DNA reads as TGTGCCACCAGTGATCTCAGGACAGGGAGCCTTAGCACAGATACGCAGTATTTT. It encodes CATSDLRTGSLSTDTQYF.

The chain is built from TRBV19 and TRBJ2-1, with a weak D call TRBD2 (5 bases). The CDR3 loop spans 11 amino acids. Germline assignment: CDR1 LNHDA and CDR2 SQIVND (reference sequence). V lost 1 base, J lost 10 bases, and 5 bases lay in between. The DNA for the CDR3 is TGTGCCAGTAGTATAGCGGGAGAGCAGTTCTTC. As protein: CASSIAGEQFF. The full variable domain, rest sourced from reference TRBV19 and TRBJ2-1, is DGGITQSPKYLFRKEGQNVTLSCEQNLNHDAMYWYRQDPGQGLRLIYYSQIVNDFQKGDIAEGYSVSREKKESFPLTVTSAQKNPTAFYLCASSIAGEQFFGPGTRLTVL.

V is TRBV21-1 and J is TRBJ2-5; the table calls TRBD2, which could not be checked here. TRBV21-1 is classified as a pseudogene. The CDR3 runs to 16 residues. DNA of the CDR3: TGTGCCAGCAGCTACCGGCACCGGGAACCCCCAGAGACCCAGTACTTC. Its translation is CASSYRHREPPETQYF.

This rearrangement joins TRBV18 to TRBJ1-3, with D unclear. CDR3 size: 17 residues. V gave up 4 bases and J gave up 0 bases, with 16 bases separating them. In germline, CDR1 is KGHSH, CDR2 LQKENI. CDR3 amino acids: CASSQWLDSSSGNTIYF. CDR3 sequence (DNA): TGTGCCAGCTCACAGTGGCTTGACTCTAGCTCTGGAAACACCATATATTTT.

This chain joins TRBV24-1 and TRBJ2-1; no firm D call. Germline loops: CDR1 KGHDR, CDR2 SFDVKD. V was cut by 4 bases and J by 4 bases, with 7 bases left in between. There are 13 residues in the CDR3. The CDR3 DNA sequence: TGTGCCACCAGTGACACCAGTTACAATGAGCAGTTCTTC. Residues: CATSDTSYNEQFF.

The chain employs TRBV20-1 and TRBJ2-5, with 7 bases matching TRBD2. From germline, CDR1 is DFQATT and CDR2 SNEGSKA (reference sequence). The CDR3 is 10 amino acids. V was pared by 8 bases and J by 5 bases, with 2 bases of the junction left unmatched. CDR3 in DNA: TGCAGTAGCGGGGACGAGACCCAGTACTTC. This gives the protein CSSGDETQYF.